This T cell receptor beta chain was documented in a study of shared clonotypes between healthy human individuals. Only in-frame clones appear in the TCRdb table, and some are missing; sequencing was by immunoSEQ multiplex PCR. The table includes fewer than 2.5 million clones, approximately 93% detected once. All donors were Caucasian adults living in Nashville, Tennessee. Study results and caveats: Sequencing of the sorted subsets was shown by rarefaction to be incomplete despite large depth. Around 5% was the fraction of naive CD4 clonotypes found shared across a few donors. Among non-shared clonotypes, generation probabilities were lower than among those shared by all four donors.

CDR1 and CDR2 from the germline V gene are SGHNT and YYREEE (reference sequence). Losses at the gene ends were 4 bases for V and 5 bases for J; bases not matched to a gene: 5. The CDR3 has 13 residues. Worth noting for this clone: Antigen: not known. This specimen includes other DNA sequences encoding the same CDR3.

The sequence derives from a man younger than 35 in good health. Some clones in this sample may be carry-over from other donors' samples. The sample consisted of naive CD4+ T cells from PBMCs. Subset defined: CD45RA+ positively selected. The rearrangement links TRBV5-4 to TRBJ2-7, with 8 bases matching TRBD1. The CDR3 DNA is TGTGCCAGCAGCCTGGACAGGGTCAACGAGCAGTACTTC. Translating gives CASSLDRVNEQYF. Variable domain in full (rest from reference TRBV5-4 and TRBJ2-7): ETGVTQSPTHLIKTRGQQVTLRCSSQSGHNTVSWYQQALGQGPQFIFQYYREEENGRGNFPPRFSGLQFPNYSSELNVNALELDDSALYLCASSLDRVNEQYFGPGTRLTVT.